Below, 14 T cell receptor beta chains from the same sample are listed, as sequenced in a study of control samples from healthy donors and cancer patients. Method: immunoSEQ multiplex PCR; TCRdb's copy keeps in-frame clones and lacks some. The table has approximately 100,000 clones, over 65% seen once. The specimen sequenced was blood. The receptors stem from a woman in her forties in good health.

This chain joins TRBV5-6 and TRBJ2-3; maybe TRBD2 (6 bases). The CDR3 runs to 15 residues. The ends were cut back, 6 bases at V and 1 base at J, with 15 bases in the middle. The V gene's germline CDR1 is SGHDT and CDR2 YYEEEE. In DNA form, the CDR3 reads TGTGCCAGCAACCTTGGGTGGGAGGGCACAGATACGCAGTATTTT. Protein product: CASNLGWEGTDTQYF. Full variable domain (missing parts from reference TRBV5-6 and TRBJ2-3): DAGVTQSPTHLIKTRGQQVTLRCSPKSGHDTVSWYQQALGQGPQFIFQYYEEEERQRGNFPDRFSGHQFPNYSSELNVNALLLGDSALYLCASNLGWEGTDTQYFGPGTRLTVL.

V usage is TRBV21-1 and J usage is TRBJ1-4. TRBV21-1 is designated a pseudogene. This CDR3 is 16 amino acids long. The CDR3 DNA sequence: TGTGCCAGCAGCAGCAAACATCGGGACGCCCTTGAAAAACTGTTTTTT. The encoded protein is CASSSKHRDALEKLFF.

The chain links TRBV4-1 to TRBJ2-2; TRBD2 matches 7 bases. Germline V CDR1 and CDR2: MGHRA, YSYEKL. V shed 1 base and J 8 bases; nucleotides not matched to a gene: 7. The CDR3 extends over 15 amino acids. CDR3 nucleotide sequence: TGCGCCAGCAGCCAAGTCGGGACTAAGAGGGGGGAGCTGTTTTTT. Its translation is CASSQVGTKRGELFF.

The gene calls are TRBV7-2 and TRBJ2-7; the D gene is possibly TRBD2 (6 bases). Germline loops: CDR1 SGHTA, CDR2 FQGNSA. The length of the CDR3 is 15 residues. With 5 bases removed from V and 3 bases from J, the gap between germline ends came to 17 bases. This chain's CDR3 is CASSPPGVFSYEQYF. CDR3 coding DNA: TGTGCCAGCAGCCCTCCGGGGGTGTTTAGCTACGAGCAGTACTTC. The whole variable domain, remainder taken from reference TRBV7-2 and TRBJ2-7, is GAGVSQSPSNKVTEKGKDVELRCDPISGHTALYWYRQSLGQGLEFLIYFQGNSAPDKSGLPSDRFSAERTGGSVSTLTIQRTQQEDSAVYLCASSPPGVFSYEQYFGPGTRLTVT.

V and J are TRBV6-2 or TRBV6-3 and TRBJ2-2; maybe TRBD2 (6 bases). Germline V gives CDR1 MNHEY, CDR2 SVGEGT. Trimming pared 7 bases from V and 1 base from J, leaving 16 bases between. The CDR3 has 16 residues. CDR3 protein: CASTPRGTGNTGELFF. In DNA, the CDR3 is TGTGCCAGCACCCCCCGGGGGACTGGGAACACCGGGGAGCTGTTTTTT.

This clone was observed once. V is TRBV2 and J is TRBJ2-1; 11 bases are a match to TRBD2. The CDR3 spans 16 residues. The ends lost 1 base at V and 2 bases at J; junction bases unmatched: 1. CDR1 is SNHLY and CDR2 is FYNNEI in the germline V gene. The CDR3 loop is CASSEGGLAAYNEQFF. The CDR3 DNA reads as TGTGCCAGCAGTGAAGGGGGACTAGCGGCCTACAATGAGCAGTTCTTC. The whole variable domain, remainder taken from reference TRBV2 and TRBJ2-1, is EPEVTQTPSHQVTQMGQEVILRCVPISNHLYFYWYRQILGQKVEFLVSFYNNEISEKSEIFDDQFSVERPDGSNFTLKIRSTKLEDSAMYFCASSEGGLAAYNEQFFGPGTRLTVL.

The chain employs TRBV7-2 and TRBJ1-1; no definite D call. Germline CDR1 is SGHTA and CDR2 is FQGNSA. V lost 6 bases and J 11 bases, leaving 16 bases between the germline ends. The CDR3 totals 12 residues. In DNA, the CDR3 is TGTGCCAGCAGGGGAGCAGGTCCGGGGGCTTTCTTT. It is translated as CASRGAGPGAFF.

The chain joins TRBV5-1 to TRBJ2-3, with TRBD1 matching 9 bases. The CDR3 sequence is 15 residues long. CDR1 and CDR2 (germline): SGHRS, YFSETQ. J gave up 2 bases and V 2 bases, and 3 bases lay outside the gene matches. The DNA of the CDR3 is TGCGCCAGCAGCTTCACAGGGGGCTACACAGATACGCAGTATTTT. Its translation is CASSFTGGYTDTQYF.

The chain joins TRBV13 to TRBJ2-7, with D possibly being TRBD1 (6 bases). Between the trimmed V and J ends, which lost 0 bases and 3 bases, there was a span of 9 bases. Germline CDR1 is PRHDT and CDR2 is FYEKMQ (reference sequence). This CDR3 spans 14 amino acids. The CDR3 is CASSLGRGYYEQYF. CDR3 in DNA: TGTGCCAGCAGCTTAGGCAGGGGCTACTACGAGCAGTACTTC.

This chain uses TRBV9 with TRBJ2-7; weak D call: TRBD2 (7 bases). The CDR3 is made up of 15 amino acids. Trimming took off 6 bases at V and 4 bases at J, with 20 bases between the two ends. The germline CDR1 and CDR2 sequences are SGDLS and YYNGEE. CDR3 residues: CASNGGGDRPYEQYF. The CDR3 DNA follows: TGTGCCAGCAACGGAGGGGGGGATCGCCCTTACGAGCAGTACTTC.

The chain is built from TRBV9 and TRBJ2-7, with D hard to call. The germline V gene has CDR1 SGDLS and CDR2 YYNGEE. This CDR3 is built from 14 residues. V gave up 0 bases and J gave up 3 bases, with 10 bases separating them. CDR3 in amino acids: CASSVEAGSYEQYF. DNA for the CDR3: TGTGCCAGCAGCGTAGAGGCAGGCAGCTACGAGCAGTACTTC.

This clone was counted a few times. The V and J genes are TRBV3-1 (or the pseudogene TRBV3-2) and TRBJ1-5; D not certain. V dropped 4 bases and J dropped 1 base, with 23 bases sitting between them. The CDR3 is 19 residues long. Germline loops: CDR1 LGHDT, CDR2 YNNKEL (reference sequence). This chain's CDR3 is CASSPRLWRPKVSNQPQHF. CDR3 coding DNA: TGTGCCAGCAGCCCCAGATTATGGCGGCCCAAGGTCAGCAATCAGCCCCAGCATTTT.

V usage is TRBV6-2 or TRBV6-3 and J usage is TRBJ2-1; 14 positions agree with TRBD2. The CDR3 contains 19 residues. Trimming cost V 2 bases and J 8 bases; bases outside gene matches: 14. The germline V gene has CDR1 MNHEY and CDR2 SVGEGT. The CDR3 spells CASSYLGTGLAGEIDEQFF. The DNA of the CDR3 is TGTGCCAGCAGTTACCTTGGTACGGGACTAGCGGGGGAGATAGATGAGCAGTTCTTC.

The DNA for the CDR3 is TGCGCCAGCAGCCAAGACGTCCGGTTCACTGAAGCTTTCTTT. As protein: CASSQDVRFTEAFF. This sequence joins TRBV4-1 and TRBJ1-1; D call uncertain. This CDR3 is built from 14 residues. In germline, CDR1 is MGHRA, CDR2 YSYEKL. Trimming pared 0 bases from V and 4 bases from J, leaving 9 bases between.